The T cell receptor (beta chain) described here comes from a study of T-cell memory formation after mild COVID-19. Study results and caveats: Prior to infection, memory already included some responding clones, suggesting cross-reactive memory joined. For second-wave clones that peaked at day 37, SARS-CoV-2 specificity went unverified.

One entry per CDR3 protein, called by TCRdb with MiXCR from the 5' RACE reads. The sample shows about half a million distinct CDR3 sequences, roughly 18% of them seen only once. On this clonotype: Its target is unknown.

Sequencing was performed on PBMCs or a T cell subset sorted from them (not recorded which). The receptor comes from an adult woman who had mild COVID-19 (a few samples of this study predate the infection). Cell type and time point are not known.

As DNA, the CDR3 is TGCAGTGCCTTACAGGGGAGGGATGGCTACACCTTC. It encodes CSALQGRDGYTF. The genes are TRBV20-1 and TRBJ1-2, with 7 bases aligning to TRBD1. J gave up 6 bases and V 6 bases, and 7 bases lay outside the gene matches. This CDR3 spans 12 amino acids. CDR1 is DFQATT, CDR2 SNEGSKA, per germline (reference sequence).